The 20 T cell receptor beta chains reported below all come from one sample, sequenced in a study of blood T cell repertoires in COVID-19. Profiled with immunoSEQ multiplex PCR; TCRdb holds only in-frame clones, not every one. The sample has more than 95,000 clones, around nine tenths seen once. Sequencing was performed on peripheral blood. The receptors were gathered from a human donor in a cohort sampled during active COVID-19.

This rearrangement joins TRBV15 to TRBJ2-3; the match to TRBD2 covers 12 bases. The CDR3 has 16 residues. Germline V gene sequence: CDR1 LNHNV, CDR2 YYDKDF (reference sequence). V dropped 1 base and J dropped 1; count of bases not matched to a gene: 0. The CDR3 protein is CATSRGLAGGTDTQYF. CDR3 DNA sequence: TGTGCCACCAGCAGAGGACTAGCGGGGGGCACAGATACGCAGTATTTT.

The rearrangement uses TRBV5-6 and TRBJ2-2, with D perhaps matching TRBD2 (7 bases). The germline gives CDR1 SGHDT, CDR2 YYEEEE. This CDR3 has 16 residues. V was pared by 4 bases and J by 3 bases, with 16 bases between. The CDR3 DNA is TGTGCCAGCAGCCTCATAGGGGGGGTGCACACCGGGGAGCTGTTTTTT. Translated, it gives CASSLIGGVHTGELFF.

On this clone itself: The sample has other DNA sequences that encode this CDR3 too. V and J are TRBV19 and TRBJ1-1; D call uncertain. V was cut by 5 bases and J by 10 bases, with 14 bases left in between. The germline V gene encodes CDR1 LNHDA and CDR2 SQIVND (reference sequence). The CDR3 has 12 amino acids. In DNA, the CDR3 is TGTGCCAGTAGTTCAACAGCCGCGGGAGCTTTCTTT. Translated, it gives CASSSTAAGAFF.

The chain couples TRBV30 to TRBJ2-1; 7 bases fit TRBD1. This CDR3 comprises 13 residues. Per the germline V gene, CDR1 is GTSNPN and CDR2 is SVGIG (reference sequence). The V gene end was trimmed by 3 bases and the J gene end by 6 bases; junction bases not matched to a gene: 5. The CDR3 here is CAWRRGLINEQFF. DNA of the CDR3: TGTGCCTGGAGGAGGGGGCTAATCAATGAGCAGTTCTTC.

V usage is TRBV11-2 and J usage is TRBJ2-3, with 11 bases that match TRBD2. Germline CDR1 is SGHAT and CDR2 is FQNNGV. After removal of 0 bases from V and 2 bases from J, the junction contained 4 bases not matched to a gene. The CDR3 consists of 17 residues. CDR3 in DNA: TGTGCCAGCAGCTTAGAACTAGCGGGAGAAAACACAGATACGCAGTATTTT. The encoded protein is CASSLELAGENTDTQYF.

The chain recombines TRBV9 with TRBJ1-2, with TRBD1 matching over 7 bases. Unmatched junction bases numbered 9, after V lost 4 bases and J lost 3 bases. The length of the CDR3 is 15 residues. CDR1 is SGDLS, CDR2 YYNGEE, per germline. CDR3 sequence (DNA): TGTGCCAGCAGCCCTGGACGGGACAGCGACTATGGCTACACCTTC. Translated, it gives CASSPGRDSDYGYTF.

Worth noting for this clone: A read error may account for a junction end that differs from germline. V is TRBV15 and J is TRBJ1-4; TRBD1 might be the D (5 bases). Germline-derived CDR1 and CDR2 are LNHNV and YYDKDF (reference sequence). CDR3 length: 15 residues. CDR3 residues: CATSRRQPANEKLFF. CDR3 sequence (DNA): TGTGCCACCAGCAGGCGACAGCCAGCTAATGAGAAACTGTTTTTT.

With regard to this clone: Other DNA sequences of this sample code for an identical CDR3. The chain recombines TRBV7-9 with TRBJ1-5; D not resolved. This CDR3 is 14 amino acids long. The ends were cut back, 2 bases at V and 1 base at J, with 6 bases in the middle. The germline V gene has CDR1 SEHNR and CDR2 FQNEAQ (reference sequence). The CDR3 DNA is TGTGCCAGCAGCTTACGGGGAAGCAATCAGCCCCAGCATTTT. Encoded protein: CASSLRGSNQPQHF. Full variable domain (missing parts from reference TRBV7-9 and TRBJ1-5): DTGVSQNPRHKITKRGQNVTFRCDPISEHNRLYWYRQTLGQGPEFLTYFQNEAQLEKSRLLSDRFSAERPKGSFSTLEIQRTEQGDSAMYLCASSLRGSNQPQHFGDGTRLSIL.

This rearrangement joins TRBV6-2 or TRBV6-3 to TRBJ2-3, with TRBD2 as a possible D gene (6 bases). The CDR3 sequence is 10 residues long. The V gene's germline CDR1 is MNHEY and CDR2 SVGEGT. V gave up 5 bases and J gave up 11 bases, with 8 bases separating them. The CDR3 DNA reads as TGTGCCAGCAGTGCGGGATGGCAGTATTTT. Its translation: CASSAGWQYF.

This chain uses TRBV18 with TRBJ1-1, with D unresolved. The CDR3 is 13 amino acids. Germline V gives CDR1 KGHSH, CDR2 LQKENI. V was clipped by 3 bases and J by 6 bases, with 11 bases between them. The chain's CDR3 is CASSPTNNAEAFF. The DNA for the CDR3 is TGTGCCAGCTCACCCACTAACAACGCTGAAGCTTTCTTT.

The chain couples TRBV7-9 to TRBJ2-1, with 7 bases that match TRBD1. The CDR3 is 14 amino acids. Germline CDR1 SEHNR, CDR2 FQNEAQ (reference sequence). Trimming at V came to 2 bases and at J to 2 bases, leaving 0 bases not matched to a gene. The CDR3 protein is CASSLQGAYNEQFF. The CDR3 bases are TGTGCCAGCAGCTTACAGGGGGCCTACAATGAGCAGTTCTTC.

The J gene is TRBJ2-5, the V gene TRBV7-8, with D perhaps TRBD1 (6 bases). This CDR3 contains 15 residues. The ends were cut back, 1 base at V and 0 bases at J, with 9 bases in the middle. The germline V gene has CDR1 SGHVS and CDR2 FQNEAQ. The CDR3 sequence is CASSLDDRYQETQYF. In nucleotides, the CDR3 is TGTGCCAGCAGCTTAGACGACAGGTACCAAGAGACCCAGTACTTC.

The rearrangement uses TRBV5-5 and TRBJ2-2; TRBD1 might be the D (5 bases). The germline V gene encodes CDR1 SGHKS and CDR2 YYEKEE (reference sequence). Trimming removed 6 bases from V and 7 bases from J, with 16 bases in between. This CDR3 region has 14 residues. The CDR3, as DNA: TGTGCCAGCACGCCCAGGGTTTATGTCGGGGAGCTGTTTTTT. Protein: CASTPRVYVGELFF.

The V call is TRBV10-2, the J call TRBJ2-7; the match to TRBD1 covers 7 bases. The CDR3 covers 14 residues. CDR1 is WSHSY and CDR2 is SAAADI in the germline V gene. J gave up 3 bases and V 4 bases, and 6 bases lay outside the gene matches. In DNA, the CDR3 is TGCGCCAGCAGTGGGAGGAGACAGGGCTACGAGCAGTACTTC. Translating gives CASSGRRQGYEQYF.

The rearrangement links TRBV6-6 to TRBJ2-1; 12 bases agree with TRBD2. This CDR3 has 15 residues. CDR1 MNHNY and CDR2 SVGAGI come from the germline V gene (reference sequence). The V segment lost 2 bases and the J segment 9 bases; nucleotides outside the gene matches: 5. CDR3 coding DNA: TGTGCCAGCAGTTACGCTAGCGGGGGGGCCCTTGAGCAGTTCTTC. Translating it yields CASSYASGGALEQFF.

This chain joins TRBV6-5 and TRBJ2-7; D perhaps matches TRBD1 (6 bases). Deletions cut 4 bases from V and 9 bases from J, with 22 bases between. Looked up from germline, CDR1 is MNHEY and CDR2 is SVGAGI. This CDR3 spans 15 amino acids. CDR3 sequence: CASSLQGPVPTVQYF. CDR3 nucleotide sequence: TGTGCCAGCAGTTTACAGGGCCCTGTACCGACAGTGCAGTACTTC.

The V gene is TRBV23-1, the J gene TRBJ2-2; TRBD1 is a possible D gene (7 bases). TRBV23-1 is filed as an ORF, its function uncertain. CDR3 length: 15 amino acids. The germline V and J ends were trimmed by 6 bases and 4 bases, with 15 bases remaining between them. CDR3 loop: CASSRQGGCTGELFF. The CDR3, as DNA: TGCGCCAGCAGCCGACAGGGAGGTTGCACCGGGGAGCTGTTTTTT.

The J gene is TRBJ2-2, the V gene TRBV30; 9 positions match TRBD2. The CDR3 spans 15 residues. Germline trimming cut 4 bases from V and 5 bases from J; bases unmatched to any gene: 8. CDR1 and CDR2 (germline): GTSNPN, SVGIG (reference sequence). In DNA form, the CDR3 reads TGTGCCTGGAAGCAGACTAGCGGACAAACCGGGGAGCTGTTTTTT. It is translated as CAWKQTSGQTGELFF. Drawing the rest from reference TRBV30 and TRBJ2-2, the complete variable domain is SQTIHQWPATLVQPVGSPLSLECTVEGTSNPNLYWYRQAAGRGLQLLFYSVGIGQISSEVPQNLSASRPQDRQFILSSKKLLLSDSGFYLCAWKQTSGQTGELFFGEGSRLTVL.

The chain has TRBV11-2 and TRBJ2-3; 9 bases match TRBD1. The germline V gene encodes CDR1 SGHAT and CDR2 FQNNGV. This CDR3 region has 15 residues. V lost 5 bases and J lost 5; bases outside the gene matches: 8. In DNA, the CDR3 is TGTGCCAGCAGCACCTACAGGGGGCCGGAAGATACGCAGTATTTT. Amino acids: CASSTYRGPEDTQYF.

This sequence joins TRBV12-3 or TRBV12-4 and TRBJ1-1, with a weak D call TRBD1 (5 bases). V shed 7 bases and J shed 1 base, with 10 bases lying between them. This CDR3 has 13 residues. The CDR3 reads CASTLTANTEAFF. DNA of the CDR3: TGTGCCAGCACCTTGACAGCGAACACTGAAGCTTTCTTT.